Here is one T cell receptor (beta chain) with its context. Antigen specificity is unknown. Additional DNA sequences in this sample encode the identical CDR3. Only in-frame clones appear in the TCRdb table, and some are missing; sequencing was by immunoSEQ multiplex PCR. The table has over 45,000 clones, 50% to 70% seen once; the top ten hold roughly 21%. This CDR3 comprises 15 residues. With V trimmed by 0 bases and J by 5 bases, 4 bases remained unmatched. The germline gives CDR1 SGHAT, CDR2 FQNNGV. The data stem from a study of cytotoxic CD8 clonotypes in ibrutinib-treated CLL. The study, taken as a whole, reports: There were differences in sampling times between sustained-remission and progressing patients.

The TCR comes from a human donor with chronic lymphocytic leukemia. The J gene is TRBJ1-5, the V gene TRBV11-2, with 7 positions matching TRBD1. The specimen was PBMCs, collected after 24 months of ibrutinib treatment. The CDR3 region is CASSLDGQDYQPQHF. In nucleotides, the CDR3 is TGTGCCAGCAGCTTAGACGGACAGGATTATCAGCCCCAGCATTTT.